The 7 T cell receptor beta chains given below trace back to one sample, sequenced in a study of T cells in Graves' hyperthyroidism and ophthalmopathy. Authors of the study amplified TCR beta CDR3 regions from RNA transcripts. HTBI primers were the set used in a first-round RT-PCR of the TCR CDR3. TCRdb itself ran the multiplex PCR reads through MiXCR, one entry per CDR3 protein. The sample comprises a few hundred thousand distinct CDR3 sequences, about a fifth of which are singletons, and 26% rests with the top ten. Sequencing was done on a sample of blood. The receptors derive from a man between 18 and 29 years old with Graves' hyperthyroidism.

Comments on this clonotype: A much bigger clone sits one base away, suggesting this may be a read error. Because it lacks the conserved phenylalanine or tryptophan at the end, this CDR3 is likely a read error. This chain joins TRBV6-5 and TRBJ1-5; D gene uncertain. Germline CDR1 and CDR2: MNHEY and SVGAGI. Trimming shortened V by 0 bases and J by 5 bases, and 8 bases separated the two germline ends. The CDR3 has 14 amino acids. CDR3 region: CASSYSNGYQPQHV. The CDR3 coding sequence is TGTGCCAGCAGTTACTCGAATGGTTATCAGCCCCAGCATGTT.

This clonotype came up a few times. The CDR3 sequence: CSARAQSSYEQYF. In DNA form, the CDR3 reads TGCAGTGCTAGAGCGCAGAGCTCCTACGAGCAGTACTTC. This chain uses TRBV20-1 with TRBJ2-7; D unresolved. This CDR3 contains 13 residues. Germline V lookup: CDR1 DFQATT, CDR2 SNEGSKA (reference sequence). Deletions cut 1 base from V and 0 bases from J, with 7 bases between.

The V call is TRBV3-1, the J call TRBJ2-5, with D uncertain. V lost 0 bases and J 13 bases, leaving 27 bases between the germline ends. Germline-derived CDR1 and CDR2 are LGHDT and YNNKEL (reference sequence). The CDR3 loop spans 17 amino acids. The CDR3 is CASSQEPPSVVAASPYF. CDR3 nucleotides: TGTGCCAGCAGCCAAGAGCCTCCCAGTGTGGTCGCCGCGTCCCCGTACTTC.

There are many counts of this clonotype. The chain is built from TRBV19 and TRBJ1-2; possible D gene TRBD1, 5 bases. With 1 base removed from V and 8 bases from J, the gap between germline ends came to 8 bases. Germline assignment: CDR1 LNHDA and CDR2 SQIVND (reference sequence). CDR3 size: 12 residues. CDR3 in amino acids: CASSIARGGYTF. Written as DNA, the CDR3 is TGTGCCAGTAGTATAGCCCGGGGCGGCTACACCTTC.

J is TRBJ2-2 and V is TRBV4-1; 10 nucleotides align to TRBD1. Germline V gene sequence: CDR1 MGHRA, CDR2 YSYEKL. The CDR3 is 15 amino acids. Trimming cost V 6 bases and J 6 bases; bases outside gene matches: 7. Here the CDR3 reads CASRGGQGEAGELFF. The CDR3 DNA is TGCGCCAGCAGGGGTGGACAGGGGGAGGCCGGGGAGCTGTTTTTT.

This clonotype was observed at least ten times. This chain connects TRBV28 to TRBJ2-4; D might be TRBD2 (6 bases). Trimming took off 5 bases at V and 2 bases at J, with 13 bases between the two ends. Per germline, CDR1 MDHEN and CDR2 SYDVKM. The CDR3 spans 15 residues. CDR3 residues: CASSRGETSKNIQYF. CDR3 coding DNA: TGTGCCAGCAGTCGCGGGGAGACCTCCAAAAACATTCAGTACTTC. Looking up the rest from reference TRBV28 and TRBJ2-4 gives the full variable domain: DVKVTQSSRYLVKRTGEKVFLECVQDMDHENMFWYRQDPGLGLRLIYFSYDVKMKEKGDIPEGYSVSREKKERFSLILESASTNQTSMYLCASSRGETSKNIQYFGAGTRLSVL.

The table lists this clonotype with many counts. This chain uses TRBV27 with TRBJ1-5; 9 bases are shared with TRBD1. The CDR3 runs to 15 residues. After removal of 6 bases from V and 1 base from J, the junction contained 4 bases not matched to a gene. CDR1 is MNHEY, CDR2 SMNVEV, per germline (reference sequence). DNA of the CDR3: TGTGCCAGCAGATTAGACAGGGGGAGCAATCAGCCCCAGCATTTT. It codes for CASRLDRGSNQPQHF.